The clone carrying this TCR beta chain was seen a few times. This specimen belongs to a study of T cells in Graves' hyperthyroidism and ophthalmopathy. The ends lost 6 bases at V and 6 bases at J; junction bases unmatched: 12. The CDR3 contains 15 residues. CDR1 and CDR2 (germline): MNHNS, SASEGT. RNA transcripts served as the template for amplifying TCR beta CDR3 regions. Primed by the HTBI set, a first-round RT-PCR was run on the TCR CDR3. TCRdb processed the multiplex PCR reads anew with MiXCR; each CDR3 protein has one entry. The sample has 650,000 to 700,000 distinct CDR3 sequences, 17% seen once; the top ten hold about a sixth. Recently diagnosed hyperthyroidism of less than 2 months' duration affected patients aged 18 to 65. Investigators excluded patients with uncontrolled infection, other autoimmune disease, pregnancy or lactation.

Sequenced: blood. The sequence was collected from a man in his fifties with Graves' hyperthyroidism. The chain combines TRBV6-1 with TRBJ1-2, with 8 bases identical to TRBD1. CDR3 sequence reads: CASSQWQGAIDGYTF. The CDR3 DNA follows: TGTGCCAGCAGCCAATGGCAGGGGGCGATCGATGGCTACACCTTC.